This passage covers 30 T cell receptor beta chains from one sample sequenced in a study of blood T cell repertoires in COVID-19. Produced via immunoSEQ multiplex PCR; TCRdb's table is partial and in-frame only. The sample lists some 120,000 clones; about 86% were seen once. Sequenced material: peripheral blood. The receptors originated from a woman in her forties or fifties with acute or convalescent COVID-19.

V is TRBV7-9 and J is TRBJ1-6; a weak D match, TRBD1 (6 bases). Germline values: CDR1 SEHNR, CDR2 FQNEAQ (reference sequence). V lost 3 bases and J 11 bases, leaving 14 bases between the germline ends. The CDR3 loop spans 14 amino acids. CDR3 sequence: CASSFGQTHPPLHF. The CDR3 DNA sequence: TGTGCCAGCAGCTTCGGACAGACCCACCCACCCCTCCACTTT.

The rearrangement joins TRBV5-1 to TRBJ2-5; the D gene is possibly TRBD1 (6 bases). Germline CDR1 reads SGHRS; CDR2 reads YFSETQ. V was cut by 5 bases and J by 4 bases, with 15 bases left in between. This CDR3 contains 14 residues. CDR3 bases: TGCGCCAGCAGGCCGCAGTGGGGGCCAGAGACCCAGTACTTC. Amino acids: CASRPQWGPETQYF.

The chain has TRBV4-3 and TRBJ1-1; D is unresolved. The CDR3 runs to 15 residues. Germline CDR1 LGHNA, CDR2 YSLEER. Trimming left V 0 bases short and J 3 bases short, with 11 bases between. The CDR3 spells CASSQDRRSDTEAFF. The CDR3 DNA follows: TGCGCCAGCAGCCAAGATCGAAGAAGCGACACTGAAGCTTTCTTT.

The chain joins TRBV15 to TRBJ1-6; no clear D gene. V was shortened by 0 bases and J by 7 bases, with 7 bases between the two germline ends. CDR3 length: 14 residues. Germline V gives CDR1 LNHNV, CDR2 YYDKDF (reference sequence). The CDR3 reads CATSRDPGNSPLHF. The CDR3 DNA reads as TGTGCCACCAGCAGAGATCCAGGAAATTCACCCCTCCACTTT.

CDR3 sequence: CASSFPEQFF. As DNA, the CDR3 is TGTGCCAGCAGTTTTCCGGAGCAGTTCTTC. The chain is built from TRBV27 and TRBJ2-1; D is undetermined. Germline CDR1 is MNHEY and CDR2 is SMNVEV (reference sequence). The CDR3 covers 10 residues. Trimming took 3 bases from V and 10 from J, leaving 4 bases between them.

The chain is built from TRBV6-2 or TRBV6-3 and TRBJ2-1; 12 nucleotides match TRBD2. This CDR3 has 18 residues. Germline loops: CDR1 MNHEY, CDR2 SVGEGT. V dropped 6 bases and J dropped 2; count of bases not matched to a gene: 11. The CDR3 spells CASSPLAGGPGAYNEQFF. The CDR3 DNA reads TGTGCCAGCAGCCCTCTAGCGGGAGGGCCGGGGGCCTACAATGAGCAGTTCTTC.

The rearrangement links TRBV7-7 to TRBJ2-5, with D possibly TRBD1 on 6 matching bases. V shed 4 bases and J shed 3 bases, with 15 bases lying between them. The CDR3 runs 15 residues. Germline assignment: CDR1 SSHAT and CDR2 FNYEAQ (reference sequence). CDR3 in amino acids: CASSSGATPEETQYF. CDR3 DNA: TGTGCCAGCAGCTCAGGGGCTACACCCGAAGAGACCCAGTACTTC.

This clone has only one observation. V gene TRBV7-9 combines with J gene TRBJ1-6; 8 positions match TRBD1. CDR1 and CDR2 (germline): SEHNR, FQNEAQ (reference sequence). There are 18 residues in the CDR3. V was pared by 4 bases and J by 0 bases, with 8 bases of the junction left unmatched. The CDR3 reads CASSSGQGISSYNSPLHF. The DNA for the CDR3 is TGTGCCAGCAGCTCCGGACAGGGAATTAGCTCCTATAATTCACCCCTCCACTTT.

The sample holds one count of this clone. V and J are TRBV20-1 and TRBJ2-5, with 7 bases lining up with TRBD2. The CDR3 has 11 residues. V shed 3 bases and J 5 bases; nucleotides not matched to a gene: 0. The germline V gene has CDR1 DFQATT and CDR2 SNEGSKA (reference sequence). The CDR3: CSARGGETQYF. The CDR3 nucleotides are TGCAGTGCTAGGGGGGGGGAGACCCAGTACTTC.

This sequence joins TRBV9 and TRBJ2-7, with D possibly being TRBD1 (7 bases). Per germline, CDR1 SGDLS and CDR2 YYNGEE. The CDR3 has 18 residues. Trimming shortened V by 0 bases and J by 5 bases, and 24 bases separated the two germline ends. CDR3 coding DNA: TGTGCCAGCAGCGTAGGCACCAGGGGACAGCGGGTAGGTAACGAGCAGTACTTC. Protein product: CASSVGTRGQRVGNEQYF.

The V and J genes are TRBV30 and TRBJ1-2; D might be TRBD1 (5 bases). The CDR3 extends over 15 amino acids. V gave up 0 bases and J gave up 2 bases, with 13 bases separating them. The V gene's germline CDR1 is GTSNPN and CDR2 SVGIG (reference sequence). For the CDR3, the DNA is TGTGCCTGGAGTGTAGCCTTGGCAGGGAACTATGGCTACACCTTC. Its protein product is CAWSVALAGNYGYTF.

The genes are TRBV6-4 and TRBJ2-3; 7 bases align to TRBD1. CDR1 and CDR2 from the germline V gene are MRHNA and SNTAGT. The CDR3 runs 15 residues. The ends lost 5 bases at V and 4 bases at J; junction bases unmatched: 9. In nucleotides, the CDR3 is TGTGCCAGCAGTCCGGGGAACAGGGGTGCAGATACGCAGTATTTT. Amino acids: CASSPGNRGADTQYF.

The chain joins TRBV29-1 to TRBJ2-3, with 12 nucleotides matching TRBD2. Trimming at V came to 7 bases and at J to 3 bases, leaving 5 bases not matched to a gene. This CDR3 contains 14 residues. The germline CDR1 and CDR2 sequences are SQVTM and ANQGSEA. CDR3 amino acids: CSAPLAGGTDTQYF. The CDR3 DNA follows: TGCAGCGCTCCTCTAGCGGGGGGGACAGATACGCAGTATTTT.

The J gene is TRBJ2-1, the V gene TRBV5-5, with a tentative D call TRBD1 (6 bases). The CDR3 is 14 amino acids. The germline V and J ends were trimmed by 4 bases and 4 bases, with 12 bases remaining between them. CDR1 and CDR2 (germline): SGHKS, YYEKEE (reference sequence). CDR3 nucleotides: TGTGCCAGCAGCGACGGGACAATTTACAATGAGCAGTTCTTC. This sequence encodes CASSDGTIYNEQFF.

In DNA, the CDR3 is TGCAGTGCTAGTCGACAGCTTCAGCCCCAGCATTTT. Translating it yields CSASRQLQPQHF. V and J are TRBV20-1 and TRBJ1-5; tentative D call: TRBD1 (5 bases). Germline V lookup: CDR1 DFQATT, CDR2 SNEGSKA (reference sequence). With 3 bases removed from V and 6 bases from J, the gap between germline ends came to 9 bases. CDR3 size: 12 residues.

This clone showed up just once. The CDR3 protein is CASSQEASGRGYTF. The CDR3 DNA reads as TGCGCCAGCAGCCAAGAGGCCTCCGGGAGAGGCTACACCTTC. The rearrangement links TRBV4-3 to TRBJ1-2; D uncertain. The CDR3 has 14 amino acids. V was cut by 0 bases and J by 8 bases, with 13 bases left in between. From germline, CDR1 is LGHNA and CDR2 YSLEER.

The chain links TRBV19 to TRBJ1-3; no clear D gene. With 7 bases removed from V and 0 bases from J, the gap between germline ends came to 19 bases. CDR1 is LNHDA and CDR2 is SQIVND in the germline V gene (reference sequence). This CDR3 has 17 residues. This chain's CDR3 is CASKTTHDTFSGNTIYF. The CDR3 DNA follows: TGTGCCAGTAAAACCACCCATGACACCTTCTCTGGAAACACCATATATTTT.

This clone turned up a few times. The chain couples TRBV6-7 to TRBJ2-7; 8 bases map to TRBD1. TRBV6-7 is marked as an open reading frame, function uncertain. This CDR3 region has 14 residues. V was clipped by 10 bases and J by 6 bases; unmatched bases: 14. The CDR3 loop is CANSFPGGASEQYF. The CDR3 nucleotides read TGTGCCAACTCTTTCCCAGGGGGCGCGTCCGAGCAGTACTTC.

The chain couples TRBV6-6 to TRBJ1-6; TRBD1 agrees at 7 bases. Germline values: CDR1 MNHNY, CDR2 SVGAGI (reference sequence). CDR3 length equals 16 residues. Unmatched junction bases numbered 6, after V lost 0 bases and J lost 7 bases. The CDR3 DNA sequence: TGTGCCAGCAGTTACTCTTACAGGGGTGGGAATTCACCCCTCCACTTT. This translates into CASSYSYRGGNSPLHF.

This clone was seen a handful of times. This rearrangement joins TRBV7-9 to TRBJ1-6; a possible D gene is TRBD1 (6 bases). Between the trimmed V and J ends, which lost 3 bases and 7 bases, there was a span of 7 bases. Germline V lookup: CDR1 SEHNR, CDR2 FQNEAQ (reference sequence). This CDR3 is 13 amino acids long. CDR3 bases: TGTGCCAGCAGCTTCACAGGGAATTCACCCCTCCACTTT. Protein product: CASSFTGNSPLHF. Full variable domain (remainder filled in from reference TRBV7-9 and TRBJ1-6): DTGVSQNPRHKITKRGQNVTFRCDPISEHNRLYWYRQTLGQGPEFLTYFQNEAQLEKSRLLSDRFSAERPKGSFSTLEIQRTEQGDSAMYLCASSFTGNSPLHFGNGTRLTVT.

V and J are TRBV11-3 and TRBJ2-5; the match to TRBD1 covers 8 bases. Germline CDR1 SGHNT, CDR2 YENEEA. The CDR3 is 15 amino acids. Losses at the gene ends were 5 bases for V and 5 bases for J; bases not matched to a gene: 10. In DNA form, the CDR3 reads TGTGCCAGCAGCCCGCTGACAGGGGTGGGGGAGACCCAGTACTTC. Residues: CASSPLTGVGETQYF.

The chain carries TRBV5-6 and TRBJ2-2; 10 bases are shared with TRBD2. Losses at the gene ends were 0 bases for V and 3 bases for J; bases not matched to a gene: 5. Germline V gene sequence: CDR1 SGHDT, CDR2 YYEEEE. The CDR3 has 17 residues. As DNA, the CDR3 is TGTGCCAGCAGCTTGGCAGAACTAGCGGGGTACACCGGGGAGCTGTTTTTT. It is translated as CASSLAELAGYTGELFF.

CDR3 in amino acids: CASSEAGQGSRQPQHF. In nucleotides, the CDR3 is TGTGCCAGCAGTGAAGCGGGACAGGGATCGCGACAGCCCCAGCATTTT. The J gene is TRBJ1-5, the V gene TRBV2, with TRBD1 identical over 9 bases. CDR1 and CDR2 from the germline V gene are SNHLY and FYNNEI. J gave up 7 bases and V 0 bases, and 7 bases lay outside the gene matches. This CDR3 is built from 16 residues. Full variable domain (missing parts from reference TRBV2 and TRBJ1-5): EPEVTQTPSHQVTQMGQEVILRCVPISNHLYFYWYRQILGQKVEFLVSFYNNEISEKSEIFDDQFSVERPDGSNFTLKIRSTKLEDSAMYFCASSEAGQGSRQPQHFGDGTRLSIL.

The chain joins TRBV29-1 to TRBJ1-1, with TRBD1 identical over 9 bases. CDR1 SQVTM and CDR2 ANQGSEA come from the germline V gene. The CDR3 loop spans 13 amino acids. Unmatched junction bases numbered 3, after V lost 6 bases and J lost 1 base. The CDR3 reads CSVEGQGNTEAFF. CDR3 DNA: TGCAGCGTAGAGGGACAGGGGAACACTGAAGCTTTCTTT.

V gene TRBV7-8 combines with J gene TRBJ2-1, with 11 bases that match TRBD2. CDR3 length: 16 amino acids. The ends lost 0 bases at V and 8 bases at J; junction bases unmatched: 6. Germline CDR1 reads SGHVS; CDR2 reads FQNEAQ. Here the CDR3 reads CASSLAGLAGNDEQFF. DNA of the CDR3: TGTGCCAGCAGCTTAGCCGGACTAGCGGGCAACGATGAGCAGTTCTTC.

The rearrangement joins TRBV19 to TRBJ2-7, with D unclear. V was clipped by 7 bases and J by 3 bases, with 10 bases between them. From germline, CDR1 is LNHDA and CDR2 SQIVND (reference sequence). The CDR3 extends over 12 amino acids. The CDR3 nucleotides are TGTGCCAGTACATCGAGTGGCTACGAGCAGTACTTC. Translated, it gives CASTSSGYEQYF.

This chain connects TRBV7-2 to TRBJ2-6, with D possibly being TRBD1 (6 bases). Germline V gives CDR1 SGHTA, CDR2 FQGNSA. The CDR3 has 15 residues. V shed 5 bases and J shed 8 bases, with 16 bases lying between them. The CDR3 reads CASSRGTPLTNVLTF. The CDR3 region has the DNA TGTGCCAGCAGCCGTGGGACACCCTTAACCAACGTCCTGACTTTC. Filled out from reference TRBV7-2 and TRBJ2-6, the complete variable domain reads GAGVSQSPSNKVTEKGKDVELRCDPISGHTALYWYRQSLGQGLEFLIYFQGNSAPDKSGLPSDRFSAERTGGSVSTLTIQRTQQEDSAVYLCASSRGTPLTNVLTFGAGSRLTVL.

The V and J genes are TRBV12-5 and TRBJ1-4; D gene unclear. V was cut by 5 bases and J by 11 bases, with 15 bases left in between. The CDR3 has 13 residues. Per the germline V gene, CDR1 is LGHNT and CDR2 is FRNRAP. As DNA, the CDR3 is TGTGCTAGTGGTCCAGGAGAGGGATCCAAACTGTTTTTT. Translated, it gives CASGPGEGSKLFF.

The chain uses TRBV5-1 and TRBJ2-1; 7 positions match TRBD1. CDR1 and CDR2 from the germline V gene are SGHRS and YFSETQ. This CDR3 has 15 residues. With V trimmed by 3 bases and J by 2 bases, 5 bases remained unmatched. DNA of the CDR3: TGCGCCAGCAGCTCCTGGACAGGCCCCTACAATGAGCAGTTCTTC. Protein sequence: CASSSWTGPYNEQFF.

The J gene is TRBJ2-2, the V gene TRBV7-6, with D possibly being TRBD1 (5 bases). Germline V gene data show CDR1 as SGHVS and CDR2 as FNYEAQ. The CDR3 consists of 13 residues. Trimming cost V 4 bases and J 5 bases, with 8 bases left between them. CDR3 in amino acids: CASSSRQTGELFF. The CDR3 DNA follows: TGTGCCAGCAGCTCTCGACAGACCGGGGAGCTGTTTTTT.